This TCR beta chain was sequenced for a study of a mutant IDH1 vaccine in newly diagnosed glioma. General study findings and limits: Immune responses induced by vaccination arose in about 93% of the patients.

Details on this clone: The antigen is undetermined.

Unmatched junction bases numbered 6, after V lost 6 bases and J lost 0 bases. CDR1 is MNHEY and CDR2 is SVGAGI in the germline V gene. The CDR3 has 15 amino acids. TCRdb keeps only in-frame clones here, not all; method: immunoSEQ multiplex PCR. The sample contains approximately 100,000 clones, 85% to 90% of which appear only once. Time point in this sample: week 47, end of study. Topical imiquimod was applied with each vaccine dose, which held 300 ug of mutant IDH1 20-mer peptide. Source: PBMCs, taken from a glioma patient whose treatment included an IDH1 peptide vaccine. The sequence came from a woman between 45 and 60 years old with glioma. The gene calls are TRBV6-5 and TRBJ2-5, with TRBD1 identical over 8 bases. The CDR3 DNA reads TGTGCCAGCAGCCCGGGACAGGCGTACCAAGAGACCCAGTACTTC. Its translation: CASSPGQAYQETQYF.